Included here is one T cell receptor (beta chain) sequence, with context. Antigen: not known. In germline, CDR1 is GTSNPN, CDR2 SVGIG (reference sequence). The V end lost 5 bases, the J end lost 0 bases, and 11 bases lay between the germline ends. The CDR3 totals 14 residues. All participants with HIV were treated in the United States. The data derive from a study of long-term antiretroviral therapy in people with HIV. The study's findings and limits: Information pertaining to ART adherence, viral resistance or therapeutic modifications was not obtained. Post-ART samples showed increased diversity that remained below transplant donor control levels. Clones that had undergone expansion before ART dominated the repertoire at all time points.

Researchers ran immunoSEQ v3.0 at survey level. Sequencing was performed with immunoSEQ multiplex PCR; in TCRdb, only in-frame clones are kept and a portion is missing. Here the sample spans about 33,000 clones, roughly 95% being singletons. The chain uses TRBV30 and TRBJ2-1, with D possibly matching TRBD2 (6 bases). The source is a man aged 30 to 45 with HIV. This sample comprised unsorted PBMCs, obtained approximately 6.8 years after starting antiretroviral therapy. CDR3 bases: TGTGCCTGGGGTAGCGGAAGCTCCTACAATGAGCAGTTCTTC. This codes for CAWGSGSSYNEQFF. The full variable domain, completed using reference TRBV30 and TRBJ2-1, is SQTIHQWPATLVQPVGSPLSLECTVEGTSNPNLYWYRQAAGRGLQLLFYSVGIGQISSEVPQNLSASRPQDRQFILSSKKLLLSDSGFYLCAWGSGSSYNEQFFGPGTRLTVL.